The rows below give T cell receptor beta chains drawn from one sample of a study of blood T cell repertoires in COVID-19. Clones were sequenced by immunoSEQ multiplex PCR, and TCRdb holds only the in-frame ones, with some missing. The table records 120,000 or so clones, 79% of them present only once. Material for sequencing was peripheral blood. Receptors were obtained from a man in his forties or fifties with active or convalescent COVID-19. The CDR3 runs from the conserved cysteine through the conserved F or W. A D gene is named only where the DNA matches it firmly. Expanded clones are given a class, and other clones once, few, many or no size at all.

j_gene | len | d_gene | abundance | v_gene | CDR3nt | CDR3aa
TRBJ1-1 | 16 | TRBD1 | . | TRBV4-3 | TGCGCCAGCAGCCGCCGCTCCGGGACAGGGAGTACTGAAGCTTTCTTT | CASSRRSGTGSTEAFF
TRBJ1-3 | 14 | TRBD1 | . | TRBV6-5 | TGTGCCAGCAGCTGGGGACAGGGGGGAAACACCATATATTTT | CASSWGQGGNTIYF
TRBJ2-4 | 12 | . | once | TRBV11-2 | TGTGCCAGCAGCCGCCAGGGCTACATTCAGTACTTC | CASSRQGYIQYF
TRBJ1-3 | 17 | . | . | TRBV9 | TGTGCCAGCAGCGTAGCCCAAGACAGGCCCTCTGGAAACACCATATATTTT | CASSVAQDRPSGNTIYF
TRBJ2-2 | 15 | . | . | TRBV28 | TGTGCCAGCAGTTTAGTCCGGGGGAGCACCGGGGAGCTGTTTTTT | CASSLVRGSTGELFF
TRBJ2-4 | 16 | TRBD2 | . | TRBV19 | TGTGCCAGTAGTTTCTTGACTAGCAGTGATGAAAACATTCAGTACTTC | CASSFLTSSDENIQYF
TRBJ1-5 | 12 | . | few | TRBV5-1 | TGCGCCAGCAGCCCTGCGGGACAGCCCCAGCATTTT | CASSPAGQPQHF
TRBJ1-5 | 15 | . | . | TRBV9 | TGTGCCAGCAGCCCAGGGGCAGGGGCCTTCCAGCCCCAGCATTTT | CASSPGAGAFQPQHF
TRBJ1-4 | 13 | TRBD1 | . | TRBV30 | TGTGCCTGGAGCCCAGGGGGCGTCGAAAAACTGTTTTTT | CAWSPGGVEKLFF
TRBJ2-7 | 13 | . | . | TRBV24-1 | TGTGCCACCAGTGATTCGGGAGATCCCGAGCAGTACTTC | CATSDSGDPEQYF
TRBJ2-5 | 15 | TRBD1 | . | TRBV24-1 | TGTGCCACCAGTCGGACAGGGGCGTACCAAGAGACCCAGTACTTC | CATSRTGAYQETQYF
TRBJ2-1 | 15 | . | few | TRBV7-3 | TGTGCCAGCAGCTTAGATAAGGGGGCCTACAATGAGCAGTTCTTC | CASSLDKGAYNEQFF
TRBJ1-2 | 14 | TRBD1 | . | TRBV30 | TGTGCCTGGGGGGGGGACAGTTCTAACTATGGCTACACCTTC | CAWGGDSSNYGYTF
TRBJ1-2 | 15 | TRBD1 | . | TRBV13 | TGTGCCAGCAGCCAAACGACAGGGCCTAACTATGGCTACACCTTC | CASSQTTGPNYGYTF